This T cell receptor (beta chain) appears in the sequencing data of a study of blood T cell repertoires in COVID-19. This clone was seen just once. Within the sample, other DNA sequences also encode this same CDR3. CDR3 length: 14 residues. Trimming cost V 0 bases and J 6 bases; bases outside gene matches: 0. Per the germline V gene, CDR1 is SGDLS and CDR2 is YYNGEE. Profiling relied on immunoSEQ multiplex PCR, and the TCRdb table lists in-frame clones only, not all of them. The sample carries about 120,000 clones, 70% to 80% recorded once. The sequenced sample consisted of peripheral blood. This TCR derives from a man aged 45 to 65 with acute or convalescent COVID-19. The V call is TRBV9, the J call TRBJ2-3, with 11 nucleotides matching TRBD2. CDR3 loop: CASSVGLAGDTQYF. Written as DNA, the CDR3 is TGTGCCAGCAGCGTAGGACTAGCGGGGGATACGCAGTATTTT.